This T cell receptor (beta chain) emerged from a study of T cells after posttransplantation cyclophosphamide. General study results and limits: Later blood repertoires were often dominated by clones from the donor CD8+ memory compartment.

Peripheral blood was collected from the related graft donor on the marrow donation day. The assay was immunoSEQ multiplex PCR, and TCRdb's table has in-frame clones only and misses some. The sample is made up of roughly 35,000 clones, none counted only once. In regard to this clone: What it binds is not known.

The V gene lost 4 bases and the J gene lost 0 bases, with 7 bases spanning the gap. The CDR3 totals 14 residues. CDR1 and CDR2 (germline): SQVTM, ANQGSEA. The sequenced sample consisted of PBMCs. V gene TRBV29-1 combines with J gene TRBJ2-6; D is uncertain. The TCR sequence derives from a girl aged 10-17 years in good health, CMV-negative, and a related stem cell transplant donor. The DNA for the CDR3 is TGCAGCGTTGCTCAACTCTCTGGGGCCAACGTCCTGACTTTC. Its protein is CSVAQLSGANVLTF.